Listed below are T cell receptor beta chains from one sample, sequenced in a study of T cells after yellow fever vaccination. TCRdb re-called the 5' RACE reads with MiXCR, one entry per CDR3 protein. The table shows almost 600,000 distinct CDR3 sequences, with about 13% occurring only once. Source: PBMCs, taken on the day of the yellow fever booster vaccination. All receptors derive from a man aged 25 to 45 who received the YFV17D yellow fever vaccine. Both conserved end residues are part of each CDR3. A D gene is named only where the DNA matches it firmly. A row's size may be missing; if present it is once, few, many or a size class.

TGCAGTGCTAGGGGCCCTGAGGGTAACCAGTACTTC,CSARGPEGNQYF,.,.,12,TRBV20-1,TRBJ2-5
TGCGCCAGCAGCCGCAGGGGGAGGGACGAGCAGTACTTC,CASSRRGRDEQYF,.,.,13,TRBV4-3,TRBJ2-7
TGTGCCAGCAGTTCAACGGGACTAGTGAGGGTCAATGAGCAGTTCTTC,CASSSTGLVRVNEQFF,TRBD2,few,16,TRBV2,TRBJ2-1
TGCAGCGTTGCCTCCGGACAGTGGGACTCACCCCTCCACTTT,CSVASGQWDSPLHF,.,many,14,TRBV29-1,TRBJ1-6
TGTGCCAGCACCGGTGTGGGGAGTAGGACCCAGTACTTC,CASTGVGSRTQYF,.,.,13,TRBV21-1,TRBJ2-5
TGCAGTGCCGGGACAGCGAGTGAGGGGGAGCTGTTTTTT,CSAGTASEGELFF,TRBD1,.,13,TRBV20-1,TRBJ2-2
TGTGGCAGCATCTCGCGCAGGGCAACAGATACGCAGTATTTT,CGSISRRATDTQYF,.,.,14,TRBV7-9,TRBJ2-3
TGTGCCAGCAGCTTAGGTCCCGGGGATGGCACTGAAGCTTTCTTT,CASSLGPGDGTEAFF,.,.,15,TRBV7-2,TRBJ1-1
TGTGCCAGCATTCTACTCGGCAGCGGGAGCTCCTACAATGAGCAGTTCTTC,CASILLGSGSSYNEQFF,TRBD2,many,17,TRBV12-3/TRBV12-4,TRBJ2-1
TGCGCCAGCAGCGTCGACAGCACCTCTGGAAACACCATATATTTT,CASSVDSTSGNTIYF,.,.,15,TRBV5-1,TRBJ1-3
TGTGCCAGCAGCTGGAAGGAGGGCTACGAGCAGTACTTC,CASSWKEGYEQYF,.,many,13,TRBV7-2,TRBJ2-7
TGTGCCAGCAGTCCCTACACCTCTAGCGGGAGCACCTACGAGCAGTACTTC,CASSPYTSSGSTYEQYF,TRBD2,.,17,TRBV6-1,TRBJ2-7
TGCAGTGCTCCCTTGGTGGGAAAGGTTGGGGATGAGCAGTTCTTC,CSAPLVGKVGDEQFF,.,few,15,TRBV20-1,TRBJ2-1
TGCGCCAGCAGCTTGGGGGGGGTTGGATTTCTTGCGGGAAACAATGAGCAGTTCTTC,CASSLGGVGFLAGNNEQFF,.,few,19,TRBV5-1,TRBJ2-1
TGCGCCAGCAGCCAAGTTAGTAGCAGGAATGAGCAGTTCTTC,CASSQVSSRNEQFF,.,few,14,TRBV4-3,TRBJ2-1
TGCAGTGCTAGAGACGGGACCACATACAATGAGCAGTTCTTC,CSARDGTTYNEQFF,.,few,14,TRBV20-1,TRBJ2-1
TGCAGTGCTGCCCCGGTTGTATACGGGATCACAGATACGCAGTATTTT,CSAAPVVYGITDTQYF,.,many,16,TRBV20-1,TRBJ2-3
TGTGCCAGCAGCACCCAGGACAGGGGGGGCAATCAGCCCCAGCATTTT,CASSTQDRGGNQPQHF,.,few,16,TRBV21-1,TRBJ1-5
TGTGCCAGCAGCCTACAGGGTAGGGCGACGGCTTTCTTT,CASSLQGRATAFF,.,few,13,TRBV3-1,TRBJ1-1
TGCAGTGCCAGTGGGACTAGCGGGAGGGCCAGGATGTACGAGCAGTACTTC,CSASGTSGRARMYEQYF,TRBD2,many,17,TRBV20-1,TRBJ2-7
TGTGCCAGCAGCCAGGGACAGCTCGAGACCCAGTACTTC,CASSQGQLETQYF,TRBD1,.,13,TRBV28,TRBJ2-5
TGTGCCAGCAAACTTCTCGACAGGAACACTGAAGCTTTCTTT,CASKLLDRNTEAFF,.,.,14,TRBV2,TRBJ1-1